What follows describes a single T cell receptor (beta chain). The antigen it recognizes is unknown. Base qualities were left out, and no much larger clone turns up one base away. The sample comes from a study of sequential checkpoint blockade in melanoma (dated by TCRdb to between 2018 and 2021). At the level of the whole study: In a 1:1 randomization, patients received either first-line nivolumab then ipilimumab (arm A) or ipilimumab then nivolumab (arm B). The same lesion was the source of roughly four fifths of the matched pre- and post-treatment tumor biopsy pairs. For twenty-two patients, matched tumor biopsies were taken both before treatment and at week 13, after single-agent nivolumab (arm A) or ipilimumab (arm B). TCRbeta immunosequencing was performed on DNA from over 90 pretreatment melanoma tumor samples. Both trial sequences were followed by maintenance nivolumab.

Results the study describes overall, beyond this receptor: Patients with increases in tumor T-cell fraction and clonality by week 13 were approximately 30 times more likely to achieve clinical benefit. Within-arm analyses of tumor T-cell fraction were constrained by small sample sizes and reduced statistical power. The response-prediction model combining TCR metrics and mutation burden needs validation in larger, independent patient cohorts. Tumor T-cell fraction and clonality were found to correlate with PD-L1 staining and CD8+ T-cell counts but not with mutational load. In the nivolumab-first arm (arm A), an association was found between pretreatment tumor TIL clonality and response (P = .04).

According to the study, the label for this sample's treatment or condition signals: randomized to nivolumab then ipilimumab (arm A) or the reverse (arm B). None of the patients in the trial had previously been given DNA-damaging chemotherapy. Samples came from patients with melanoma in CheckMate 064, a randomized, open-label phase II trial of sequential checkpoint blockade. Genomic DNA from formalin-fixed paraffin-embedded (FFPE) tissue samples was used for tumor TCR sequencing. TCRbeta CDR3 regions were immunosequenced from genomic DNA with the immunoSEQ Assay. Before high-throughput sequencing, the genomic DNA was amplified using bias-controlled multiplex PCR. For the original study's pipeline: To quantify the absolute abundance of each unique TCRbeta CDR3 region, the sequences were collapsed and filtered. Clonality was defined as 1 minus Pielou's evenness and was calculated using productive rearrangements only. To compute tumor T-cell fraction, TCRbeta template counts were normalized to usable DNA, with usable DNA estimated from several housekeeping genes. Clones with significantly greater frequencies in on-treatment versus baseline samples were identified using a previously published method. As stored in TCRdb, this immuneACCESS dataset retains in-frame rearrangements with V and J assigned. A fraction of the clones does not appear; measured against another copy, unresolved V genes explain less than half of the discrepancy, and the remainder lacks a known reason. That table supplies the V and J calls and clone size; D and trimming were determined from the DNA. The table for this sample lists 10,000 to 15,000 clones; roughly 25% of them were counted only once. Roughly a fifth of the sample lies in the top ten.

The TCR originated in a human donor with melanoma. The source was tumor tissue (inferred from file names), collected from a patient given nivolumab and ipilimumab in sequence.

The CDR3 sequence is CASRGLGPQETQYF. The DNA is as follows: TGCGCCAGCAGAGGACTAGGGCCCCAAGAGACCCAGTACTTC. In this chain, TRBV5-1 is recombined with TRBJ2-5; TRBD2 lines up with 7 middle nucleotides. The germline V gene yields SGHRS for CDR1 and YFSETQ for CDR2. Spanning cysteine to phenylalanine, the CDR3 consists of 14 amino acids. Here the CDR3 DNA is all that survives: 42 bases in frame from base 1. V has 5 bases trimmed and J has 1 base trimmed; junction bases matching no gene number 5. When the CDR3 is completed using the reference TRBV5-1 and TRBJ2-5 genes on either side, the full variable domain is KAGVTQTPRYLIKTRGQQVTLSCSPISGHRSVSWYQQTPGQGLQFLFEYFSETQRNKGNFPGRFSGRQFSNSRSEMNVSTLELGDSALYLCASRGLGPQETQYFGPGTRLLVL.